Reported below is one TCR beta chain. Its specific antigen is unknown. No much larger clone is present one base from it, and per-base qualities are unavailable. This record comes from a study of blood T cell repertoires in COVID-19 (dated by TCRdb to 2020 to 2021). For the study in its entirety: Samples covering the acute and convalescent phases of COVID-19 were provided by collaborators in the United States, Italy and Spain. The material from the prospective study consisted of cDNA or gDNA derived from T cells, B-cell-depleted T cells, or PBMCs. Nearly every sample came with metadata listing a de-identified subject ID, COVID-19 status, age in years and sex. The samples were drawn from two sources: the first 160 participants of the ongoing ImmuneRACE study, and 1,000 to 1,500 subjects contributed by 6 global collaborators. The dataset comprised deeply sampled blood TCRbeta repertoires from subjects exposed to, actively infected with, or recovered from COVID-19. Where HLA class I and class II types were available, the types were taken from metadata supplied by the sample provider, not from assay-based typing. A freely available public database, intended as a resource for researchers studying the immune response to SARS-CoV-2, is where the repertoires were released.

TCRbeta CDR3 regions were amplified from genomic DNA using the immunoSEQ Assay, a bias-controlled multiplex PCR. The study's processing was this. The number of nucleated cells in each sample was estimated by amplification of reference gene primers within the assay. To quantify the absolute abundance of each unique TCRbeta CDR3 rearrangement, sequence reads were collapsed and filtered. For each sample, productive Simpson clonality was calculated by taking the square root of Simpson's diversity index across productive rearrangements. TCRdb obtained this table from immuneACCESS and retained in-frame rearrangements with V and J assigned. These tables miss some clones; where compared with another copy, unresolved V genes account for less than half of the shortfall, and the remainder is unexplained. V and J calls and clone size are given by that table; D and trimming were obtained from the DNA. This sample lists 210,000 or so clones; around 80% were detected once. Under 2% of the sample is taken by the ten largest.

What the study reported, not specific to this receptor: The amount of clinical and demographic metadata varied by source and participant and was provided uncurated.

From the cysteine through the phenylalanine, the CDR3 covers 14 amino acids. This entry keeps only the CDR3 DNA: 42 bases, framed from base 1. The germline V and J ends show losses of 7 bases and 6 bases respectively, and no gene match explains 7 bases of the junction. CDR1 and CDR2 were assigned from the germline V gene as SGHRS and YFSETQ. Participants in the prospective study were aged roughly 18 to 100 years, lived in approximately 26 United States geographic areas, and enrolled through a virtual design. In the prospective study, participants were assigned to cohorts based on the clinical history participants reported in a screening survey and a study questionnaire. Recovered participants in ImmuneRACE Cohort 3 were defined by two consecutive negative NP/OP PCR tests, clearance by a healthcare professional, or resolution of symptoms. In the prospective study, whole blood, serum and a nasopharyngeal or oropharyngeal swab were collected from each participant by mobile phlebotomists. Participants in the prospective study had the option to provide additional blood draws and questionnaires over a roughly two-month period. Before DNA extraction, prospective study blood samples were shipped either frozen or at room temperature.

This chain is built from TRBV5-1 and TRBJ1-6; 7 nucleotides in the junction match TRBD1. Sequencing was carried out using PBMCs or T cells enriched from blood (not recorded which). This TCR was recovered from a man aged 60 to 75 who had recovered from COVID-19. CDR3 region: CASQGGQSNSPLHF. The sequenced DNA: TGCGCCAGCCAGGGGGGACAGAGTAATTCACCCCTCCACTTT.